This T cell receptor (beta chain) is from a study of beta chain features in type 1 diabetes. Points from the study as a whole: Naive, central memory and Treg TCRB repertoires appeared more alike in patients than in healthy donors. Type 1 diabetes patients had moderately but significantly shorter TCRB CDR3s in all four CD4+ subsets.

For this clone: Its matching antigen is unknown.

Sorting of CD4+ naive, central memory, regulatory and stem cell-like memory cells was performed via CD45RO/CCR7/CD25/CD127/CD95/CD27. This CDR3 region has 11 residues. Germline CDR1 and CDR2: MDHEN and SYDVKM. V lost 6 bases and J 8 bases, leaving 10 bases between the germline ends. Isolated RNA was reverse transcribed in full, so expressed TCRB transcripts were sequenced. The method was immunoSEQ multiplex PCR; TCRdb's version includes in-frame clones alone and lacks a portion of them. The data show about 180,000 clones, around 8% seen once. V gene TRBV28 combines with J gene TRBJ1-1, with D possibly matching TRBD1 (5 bases). The sample comprised central memory CD4+ T cells from blood. The receptor comes from a woman aged 35 to 49 with type 1 diabetes. CDR3 nucleotide sequence: TGTGCCAGCAGACGACAGTCAGAAGCTTTCTTT. It translates to CASRRQSEAFF.